This TCR beta chain is from a study of vaccination and CD4 T cells after COVID-19. Documented treatment: roughly 10-day PBMC culture with coronavirus spike peptide pools or control peptides (ViraFEST assay). Gathering of the CD4+ T cells, from the unexposed donor, took place before the COVID-19 pandemic (2011-2018). Sequencing of cultured CD4+ T cell DNA used the Oncomine TCR Beta short-read assay. From CD4+ T cells that had been cultured, genomic DNA was extracted. TCRdb reanalysed the PCR reads using MiXCR and keeps one entry per CDR3 protein. The sample lists over 9,500 distinct CDR3 sequences, 30% to 50% occurring once. This clonotype was counted a few times. Its antigen is still unknown. Germline lookup yields CDR1 MNHNS and CDR2 SASEGT. Trimming pared 3 bases from V and 0 bases from J, leaving 11 bases between. CDR3 length: 15 residues.

Sequencing was performed on CD4+ T cells from blood, cultured in vitro. V usage is TRBV6-1 and J usage is TRBJ2-5; either TRBD1 or TRBD2 may fit D (5 bases each). The sequence was obtained from a human donor in good health. In nucleotides, the CDR3 is TGTGCCAGCAGTGAGGGGACGGGCAACCAAGAGACCCAGTACTTC. Encoded protein: CASSEGTGNQETQYF.